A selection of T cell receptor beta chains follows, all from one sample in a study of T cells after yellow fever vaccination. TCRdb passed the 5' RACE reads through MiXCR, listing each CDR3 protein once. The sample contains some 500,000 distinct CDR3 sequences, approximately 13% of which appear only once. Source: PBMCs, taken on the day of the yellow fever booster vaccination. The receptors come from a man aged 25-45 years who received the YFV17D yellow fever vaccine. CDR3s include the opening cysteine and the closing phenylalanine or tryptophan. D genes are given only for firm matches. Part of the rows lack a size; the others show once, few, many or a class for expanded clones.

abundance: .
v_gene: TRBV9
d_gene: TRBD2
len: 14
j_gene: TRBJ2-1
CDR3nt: TGTGCCAGCAGCGTAGGAGCGGGAGTTCATGAGCAGTTCTTC
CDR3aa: CASSVGAGVHEQFF

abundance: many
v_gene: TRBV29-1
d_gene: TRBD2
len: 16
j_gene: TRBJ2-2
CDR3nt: TGCAGCGTTGAAGTCCCGGCTAGCGGGAGGGTCGGGGAGCTGTTTTTT
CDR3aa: CSVEVPASGRVGELFF

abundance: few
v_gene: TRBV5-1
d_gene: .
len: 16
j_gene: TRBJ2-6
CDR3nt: TGCGCCAGCAGCTTGGACGTAACTTCTGGGGCCAACGTCCTGACTTTC
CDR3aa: CASSLDVTSGANVLTF

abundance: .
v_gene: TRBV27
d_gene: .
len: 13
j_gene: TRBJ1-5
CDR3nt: TGTGCCAGCAGTGAGGTGAGCAATCAGCCCCAGCATTTT
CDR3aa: CASSEVSNQPQHF

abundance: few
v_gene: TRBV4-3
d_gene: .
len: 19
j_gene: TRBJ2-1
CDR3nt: TGCGCCAGCAGCGGCGGAGGCCTTCGGAGGTCCCGCTCCTACAATGAGCAGTTCTTC
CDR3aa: CASSGGGLRRSRSYNEQFF

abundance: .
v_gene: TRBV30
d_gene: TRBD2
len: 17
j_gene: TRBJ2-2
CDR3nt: TGTGCCTACCCCGGGAGGGTGGGCGATATTGGGGCCGGGGAGCTGTTTTTT
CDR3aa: CAYPGRVGDIGAGELFF

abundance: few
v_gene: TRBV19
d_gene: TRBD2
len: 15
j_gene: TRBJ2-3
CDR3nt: TGTGCCAGTAGTGGGAGGACTAGGGGCACAGATACGCAGTATTTT
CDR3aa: CASSGRTRGTDTQYF

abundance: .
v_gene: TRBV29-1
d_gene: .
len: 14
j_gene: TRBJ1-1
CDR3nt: TGCAGCGTTGATAACCTGACTGTGAACACTGAAGCTTTCTTT
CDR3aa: CSVDNLTVNTEAFF

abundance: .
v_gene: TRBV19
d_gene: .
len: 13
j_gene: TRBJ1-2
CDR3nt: TGTGCCAGTAGCGTTGGCGAAAACTATGGCTACACCTTC
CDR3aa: CASSVGENYGYTF

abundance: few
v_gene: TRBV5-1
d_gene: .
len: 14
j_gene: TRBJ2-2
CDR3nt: TGCGCCAGCAGCTTTTTTACGGGAACCGGGGAGCTGTTTTTT
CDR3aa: CASSFFTGTGELFF

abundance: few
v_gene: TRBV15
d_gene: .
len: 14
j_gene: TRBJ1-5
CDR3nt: TGTGCCACCAGCAGAGAGGCGTTCGGCCAGCCCCAGCATTTT
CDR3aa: CATSREAFGQPQHF